This is a list of T cell receptor beta chains from one sample in a study of cytomegalovirus exposure and HLA in healthy donors. Profiled with immunoSEQ multiplex PCR; TCRdb holds only in-frame clones, not every one. Of roughly 110,000 clones listed, roughly two thirds are singletons. The sequencing input was PBMCs. The receptor source for this set is a woman younger than 45 in good health and CMV-seronegative. CDR3s include the opening cysteine and the closing phenylalanine or tryptophan. D genes are given only for firm matches. Not every row has a clone size; where given, it reads once, few, many or a size class.

J | V | size | D | DNA | CDR3
TRBJ2-2 | TRBV9 | . | . | TGTGCCAGCAGCGTAACAGCTCCCGGGGAGCTGTTTTTT | CASSVTAPGELFF
TRBJ2-3 | TRBV4-1 | . | TRBD2 | TGCGCCAGCAGCCAAGCCCTAGCGGGAGTTTTCACAGATACGCAGTATTTT | CASSQALAGVFTDTQYF
TRBJ2-1 | TRBV19 | . | . | TGTGCCAGTAGTCCTCAATATCGGTCTAGTTACGGCAATGAGCAGTTCTTC | CASSPQYRSSYGNEQFF
TRBJ2-7 | TRBV6-6 | few | TRBD1 | TGTGCCAGCAGACGCCTCCAAAGACAGGGCGACCACGAGCAGTACTTC | CASRRLQRQGDHEQYF
TRBJ2-7 | TRBV29-1 | once | . | TGCAGCTACCGGTTCTCCTACGAGCAGTACTTC | CSYRFSYEQYF
TRBJ2-7 | TRBV28 | . | . | TGTGCCAGCAGCACAGGGTACGAGCAGTACTTC | CASSTGYEQYF
TRBJ2-3 | TRBV6-4 | . | . | TGTGCCAGCAGTGACGGGACAAAAAACACAGATACGCAGTATTTT | CASSDGTKNTDTQYF
TRBJ2-1 | TRBV9 | . | TRBD2 | TGTGCCAGCAGCTCCGCGGGAGCAGCATACAATGAGCAGTTCTTC | CASSSAGAAYNEQFF
TRBJ1-1 | TRBV9 | . | . | TGTGCCAGCAGCGTAGCGGCCCGGGCTGAAGCTTTCTTT | CASSVAARAEAFF
TRBJ1-2 | TRBV7-2 | . | . | TGTGCCAGCAGCTTAGAAGGGTGGGACAAAGACACATTAAACTATGGCTACACCTTC | CASSLEGWDKDTLNYGYTF
TRBJ2-2 | TRBV30 | . | TRBD2 | TGTGCCTGGAGTGTACCGGGACTAGCGGGAGGGCCTAATTACGGGGAGCTGTTTTTT | CAWSVPGLAGGPNYGELFF